This entry lists 14 T cell receptor beta chains sequenced from one sample in a study of blood T cell repertoires in COVID-19. Method: immunoSEQ multiplex PCR; TCRdb's copy keeps in-frame clones and lacks some. The table includes under 200,000 clones, about 85% detected once. The sample was peripheral blood. These receptors all come from a woman of 80 years or more with acute or convalescent COVID-19.

This clone has only one observation. This chain links TRBV29-1 with TRBJ2-7, with TRBD1 identical over 10 bases. The CDR3 has 13 residues. V trimming: 5 bases; J trimming: 6 bases; junction bases outside the gene matches: 7. CDR1 is SQVTM, CDR2 ANQGSEA, per germline. CDR3 amino acids: CSVLRDRGPEQYF. The CDR3 region has the DNA TGCAGCGTTCTGAGGGACAGGGGCCCCGAGCAGTACTTC.

The chain links TRBV6-2 or TRBV6-3 to TRBJ1-2, with 7 positions matching TRBD1. Germline CDR1 is MNHEY and CDR2 is SVGEGT. The J segment lost 8 bases and the V segment lost 0 bases, leaving 15 bases of the junction unmatched. CDR3 length: 17 amino acids. CDR3 nucleotides: TGTGCCAGCAGTTACTCGGGGACAGCCCATCTAATTCGGGGCTACACCTTC. Translated: CASSYSGTAHLIRGYTF.

This clone was seen a handful of times. The CDR3, as DNA: TGCGCCAGCAGCTTAAATAGCGGGAGGGCCTACGAGCAGTACTTC. Protein: CASSLNSGRAYEQYF. The chain couples TRBV5-1 to TRBJ2-7, with 11 bases that match TRBD2. Trimming at V came to 2 bases and at J to 2 bases, leaving 3 bases not matched to a gene. The germline V gene has CDR1 SGHRS and CDR2 YFSETQ. The CDR3 runs 15 residues. The complete variable domain, with remaining parts taken from reference TRBV5-1 and TRBJ2-7, reads KAGVTQTPRYLIKTRGQQVTLSCSPISGHRSVSWYQQTPGQGLQFLFEYFSETQRNKGNFPGRFSGRQFSNSRSEMNVSTLELGDSALYLCASSLNSGRAYEQYFGPGTRLTVT.

The rearrangement uses TRBV7-3 and TRBJ2-3, with a possible D match to TRBD2 (6 bases). The V end was cut by 1 base, the J end by 0 bases, with 11 bases between. Germline-derived CDR1 and CDR2 are SGHTA and FQGTGA. The CDR3 has 16 amino acids. CDR3 residues: CASSLRASVSTDTQYF. CDR3 DNA: TGTGCCAGCAGCTTAAGGGCTAGCGTTAGCACAGATACGCAGTATTTT.

The V call is TRBV19, the J call TRBJ2-7; 11 bases are shared with TRBD1. The ends lost 4 bases at V and 5 bases at J; junction bases unmatched: 7. The germline V gene has CDR1 LNHDA and CDR2 SQIVND (reference sequence). The CDR3 is made up of 15 amino acids. This CDR3 is CASSTDRGPPNEQYF. DNA for the CDR3: TGTGCCAGTAGTACGGACAGGGGGCCTCCAAACGAGCAGTACTTC.

The chain carries TRBV25-1 and TRBJ1-5; D is undetermined. This CDR3 has 14 residues. V dropped 1 base and J dropped 1 base, with 5 bases sitting between them. Germline V CDR1 and CDR2: MGHDK, SYGVNS. The CDR3 sequence is CASSEFLSNQPQHF. CDR3 bases: TGTGCCAGCAGTGAATTTCTAAGCAATCAGCCCCAGCATTTT. Complete variable domain (other parts from reference TRBV25-1 and TRBJ1-5): EADIYQTPRYLVIGTGKKITLECSQTMGHDKMYWYQQDPGMELHLIHYSYGVNSTEKGDLSSESTVSRIRTEHFPLTLESARPSHTSQYLCASSEFLSNQPQHFGDGTRLSIL.

The chain recombines TRBV3-1 (or the pseudogene TRBV3-2) with TRBJ2-7, with 11 positions matching TRBD1. CDR3 size: 15 residues. Germline trimming cut 3 bases from V and 3 bases from J; bases unmatched to any gene: 4. Per the germline V gene, CDR1 is LGHDT and CDR2 is YNNKEL (reference sequence). The CDR3 sequence is CASSQAGTGGYEQYF. The CDR3 bases are TGTGCCAGCAGCCAGGCCGGGACAGGGGGCTACGAGCAGTACTTC.

This clone was observed a few times. V is TRBV9 and J is TRBJ2-3; D perhaps matches TRBD1 (8 bases). CDR1 SGDLS and CDR2 YYNGEE come from the germline V gene. The CDR3 extends over 16 amino acids. Trimming took off 4 bases at V and 8 bases at J, with 23 bases between the two ends. The DNA for the CDR3 is TGTGCCAGCAGCCCAAACAGGGGGGGGACCGTAGGTACGCAGTATTTT. It is translated as CASSPNRGGTVGTQYF.

The V and J genes are TRBV27 and TRBJ1-6; possible D gene TRBD1, 6 bases. Trimming shortened V by 5 bases and J by 8 bases, and 13 bases separated the two germline ends. Germline CDR1 MNHEY, CDR2 SMNVEV (reference sequence). CDR3 length: 14 residues. The CDR3 nucleotides read TGTGCCAGCAGTGTTCAGGGGCAGGATTCACCCCTCCACTTT. This codes for CASSVQGQDSPLHF.

The chain employs TRBV10-3 and TRBJ2-1, with D unresolved. Trimming pared 5 bases from V and 10 bases from J, leaving 9 bases between. The germline gives CDR1 ENHRY, CDR2 SYGVKD. This CDR3 has 11 residues. The CDR3 is CAISNRVEQFF. The CDR3 nucleotides are TGTGCCATCAGTAATCGGGTAGAGCAGTTCTTC.

The chain employs TRBV2 and TRBJ2-6, with TRBD1 identical over 10 bases. This CDR3 has 17 amino acids. The V segment lost 8 bases and the J segment 1 base; nucleotides outside the gene matches: 8. CDR1 and CDR2 (germline): SNHLY, FYNNEI. The CDR3 region is CASHRDRGASGANVLTF. In DNA form, the CDR3 reads TGTGCCAGCCACCGGGACAGGGGTGCTTCTGGGGCCAACGTCCTGACTTTC. Combining the CDR3 with reference TRBV2 and TRBJ2-6 gives the whole variable domain EPEVTQTPSHQVTQMGQEVILRCVPISNHLYFYWYRQILGQKVEFLVSFYNNEISEKSEIFDDQFSVERPDGSNFTLKIRSTKLEDSAMYFCASHRDRGASGANVLTFGAGSRLTVL.

V usage is TRBV11-3 and J usage is TRBJ1-3; 9 bases line up with TRBD1. J was trimmed by 3 bases and V by 4 bases; bases with no gene match: 10. The CDR3 runs to 17 residues. Germline V gene lookup returns CDR1 SGHNT and CDR2 YENEEA. The CDR3 DNA reads as TGTGCCAGCAGCTCAGATACAGGGGGCGCGTTTGGAAACACCATATATTTT. Translation: CASSSDTGGAFGNTIYF.

The CDR3 reads CAIKDRGLGEAFF. Written as DNA, the CDR3 is TGTGCCATCAAGGACAGGGGGCTTGGTGAAGCTTTCTTT. V is TRBV10-3 and J is TRBJ1-1; TRBD1 agrees at 11 bases. Germline CDR1 reads ENHRY; CDR2 reads SYGVKD. J lost 7 bases, V lost 7 bases, and 5 bases had no gene match. This CDR3 contains 13 residues.

The chain uses TRBV19 and TRBJ2-6; the D gene is possibly TRBD1 (7 bases). Trimming stripped 0 bases from V and 2 bases from J, with 17 bases between. CDR3 length: 19 residues. CDR1 LNHDA and CDR2 SQIVND come from the germline V gene (reference sequence). The CDR3 loop reads CASSIESRGRIPGANVLTF. In DNA, the CDR3 is TGTGCCAGTAGTATAGAGTCCAGGGGGAGGATCCCTGGGGCCAACGTCCTGACTTTC.